This is a list of T cell receptor beta chains from one sample in a study of T cells in severe cutaneous drug reactions. TCRdb reprocessed the multiplex PCR reads, with one entry per CDR3 protein and no DNA. Here the sample table reports about 7,500 distinct CDR3 sequences. Sequenced material: cells from a skin blister. Every receptor here comes from a human donor with a severe cutaneous adverse drug reaction. Each CDR3 is given with its conserved first and last residue. The order of the fields is V gene, J gene, clone size, CDR3 protein. Size tells how often a clone was seen (once, few, many) or the class of an expanded clone, and some rows leave it out.

V: TRBV5-4
J: TRBJ1-1
size: NA
CDR3: CASSYTATDTEAFF

V: TRBV30
J: TRBJ1-2
size: NA
CDR3: CAWIGPSRGYGYTF

V: TRBV6-5
J: TRBJ2-5
size: NA
CDR3: CASRGGGGYQETQYF

V: TRBV3-1
J: TRBJ2-2
size: NA
CDR3: CASSQVQSNTGELFF

V: TRBV5-4
J: TRBJ2-5
size: NA
CDR3: CASSPTPLGQETQYF

V: TRBV5-1
J: TRBJ2-7
size: NA
CDR3: CASSLEAAYEQYF

V: TRBV18
J: TRBJ2-7
size: NA
CDR3: CASSSGQGFHEQYF

V: TRBV7-9
J: TRBJ2-2
size: NA
CDR3: CASSYSVAGELFF

V: TRBV2
J: TRBJ2-7
size: NA
CDR3: CASKVSTYEQYF

V: TRBV6-5
J: TRBJ2-5
size: NA
CDR3: CASSAIAGGPQETQYF

V: TRBV6-5
J: TRBJ1-1
size: NA
CDR3: CASSYPTAFGAGEAFF

V: TRBV7-8
J: TRBJ1-6
size: NA
CDR3: CASSLFGTRNSPLHF

V: TRBV12-3/TRBV12-4
J: TRBJ2-1
size: NA
CDR3: CASTGGTGSYNEQFF

V: TRBV27
J: TRBJ2-7
size: medium-sized
CDR3: CASSRGYEQYF

V: TRBV18
J: TRBJ2-1
size: medium-sized
CDR3: CASSPPEGEQFF

V: TRBV11-3
J: TRBJ2-1
size: NA
CDR3: CASTPDRGVTYEQFF

V: TRBV27
J: TRBJ2-3
size: NA
CDR3: CASSLLGTDTQYF

V: TRBV29-1
J: TRBJ2-7
size: NA
CDR3: CSVLGPRERGYEQYF

V: TRBV13
J: TRBJ2-1
size: NA
CDR3: CASSLAGLAGNNEQFF

V: TRBV10-3
J: TRBJ1-1
size: NA
CDR3: CAISDFLQGQAEAFF

V: TRBV2
J: TRBJ2-1
size: NA
CDR3: CASILAGGSLDEQFF

V: TRBV10-3
J: TRBJ2-2
size: NA
CDR3: CAVQTGNGELFF

V: TRBV7-9
J: TRBJ1-2
size: NA
CDR3: CASSLGLSANYGYTF

V: TRBV13
J: TRBJ2-1
size: NA
CDR3: CASSTWGGYNEQFF

V: TRBV28
J: TRBJ2-1
size: NA
CDR3: CASSRGQNIDEQFF

V: TRBV20-1
J: TRBJ2-7
size: NA
CDR3: CSARDWRGVTYEQYF

V: TRBV3-1
J: TRBJ1-2
size: NA
CDR3: CASSQAFYGYTF

V: TRBV7-2
J: TRBJ1-1
size: NA
CDR3: CASSLGIRNTEAFF

V: TRBV10-3
J: TRBJ1-3
size: NA
CDR3: CAITTAGNTIYF

V: TRBV28
J: TRBJ2-1
size: medium-sized
CDR3: CASSLSPGHQQFF

V: TRBV11-2
J: TRBJ2-2
size: NA
CDR3: CASSLGTGLADTGELFF

V: TRBV12-3/TRBV12-4
J: TRBJ1-3
size: NA
CDR3: CASSLAPNTIYF

V: TRBV27
J: TRBJ2-1
size: NA
CDR3: CASSYLTDNEQFF

V: TRBV11-2
J: TRBJ2-2
size: NA
CDR3: CASSLVASENTGELFF

V: TRBV12-3/TRBV12-4
J: TRBJ2-5
size: NA
CDR3: CASSFSGSVTQYF

V: TRBV6-2/TRBV6-3
J: TRBJ2-7
size: medium-sized
CDR3: CASSDPRDRGKGEQYF

V: TRBV27
J: TRBJ2-1
size: NA
CDR3: CASIQGFGYNEQFF

V: TRBV3-1
J: TRBJ2-5
size: NA
CDR3: CASNPTSEETQYF

V: TRBV7-8
J: TRBJ2-1
size: NA
CDR3: CASSLEQGVGWNEQFF

V: TRBV28
J: TRBJ2-7
size: medium-sized
CDR3: CASRVPGQGYEQYF

V: TRBV3-1
J: TRBJ1-1
size: NA
CDR3: CASSPLGTGKGAFF

V: TRBV20-1
J: TRBJ1-1
size: NA
CDR3: CSAPSGGNTEAFF